What follows are 12 T cell receptor beta chains derived from one specimen sequenced in a study of blood T cell repertoires in COVID-19. Some clones are missing from TCRdb's copy, which holds only in-frame ones; the method was immunoSEQ multiplex PCR. This sample carries fewer than 110,000 clones, nearly 85% of them seen once, and the ten largest clones take 10% to 15%. Sequencing input: peripheral blood. The receptors originated from a human donor in a cohort sampled during active or convalescent COVID-19.

The chain combines TRBV7-3 with TRBJ2-3; the D gene is possibly TRBD1 (5 bases). The CDR3 loop spans 15 amino acids. The V and J ends lost 1 base and 2 bases respectively, with 10 bases between them. From germline, CDR1 is SGHTA and CDR2 FQGTGA. CDR3 region: CASSLRGSTTDTQYF. DNA for the CDR3: TGTGCCAGCAGCTTAAGGGGCTCGACCACAGATACGCAGTATTTT.

CDR3 nucleotide sequence: TGTGCCAGCAGCTTAGCGCCTCAACGGGGGGGAGAGACCCAGTACTTC. Translated: CASSLAPQRGGETQYF. This chain links TRBV7-2 with TRBJ2-5; 8 nucleotides line up with TRBD2. The trim removed 0 bases at V and 4 bases at J, leaving 7 bases unmatched. The CDR3 contains 16 residues. Per germline, CDR1 SGHTA and CDR2 FQGNSA.

The count of this clone is one. The chain links TRBV5-4 to TRBJ2-3; 8 positions agree with TRBD2. V was pared by 4 bases and J by 5 bases, with 6 bases of the junction left unmatched. In germline, CDR1 is SGHNT, CDR2 YYREEE (reference sequence). CDR3 length equals 14 residues. The DNA of the CDR3 is TGTGCCAGCAGCCAAGCGGGGGCAGTAGATACGCAGTATTTT. Translated: CASSQAGAVDTQYF.

This clone was observed a handful of times. This chain connects TRBV11-2 to TRBJ1-6; maybe TRBD1 (5 bases). The V gene's germline CDR1 is SGHAT and CDR2 FQNNGV. The length of the CDR3 is 15 residues. V was trimmed by 5 bases and J by 7 bases, leaving 15 bases between them. The CDR3 DNA is TGTGCCAGCAGCCTCCCCGGGACTGAAAATTCACCCCTCCACTTT. This gives the protein CASSLPGTENSPLHF.

This chain uses TRBV7-6 with TRBJ2-5; 7 nucleotides agree with TRBD1. The V and J ends lost 1 base and 4 bases, in that order; junction bases with no gene match: 6. The CDR3 is made up of 15 amino acids. The germline V gene has CDR1 SGHVS and CDR2 FNYEAQ. The chain's CDR3 is CASSLGETGRETQYF. Here the CDR3 DNA reads TGTGCCAGCAGCTTAGGGGAGACAGGGAGAGAGACCCAGTACTTC. Full variable domain (remainder filled in from reference TRBV7-6 and TRBJ2-5): GAGVSQSPRYKVTKRGQDVALRCDPISGHVSLYWYRQALGQGPEFLTYFNYEAQQDKSGLPNDRFSAERPEGSISTLTIQRTEQRDSAMYRCASSLGETGRETQYFGPGTRLLVL.

The chain combines TRBV30 with TRBJ1-4, with a tentative D call TRBD1 (6 bases). The CDR3 contains 14 residues. The V gene's germline CDR1 is GTSNPN and CDR2 SVGIG (reference sequence). Trimming cost V 1 base and J 6 bases, with 12 bases left between them. The CDR3 here is CAWSGGGQYEKLFF. CDR3 nucleotides: TGTGCCTGGAGTGGGGGGGGGCAGTATGAAAAACTGTTTTTT.

The gene calls are TRBV3-1 (or the pseudogene TRBV3-2) and TRBJ2-3, with 9 bases lining up with TRBD2. Losses at the gene ends were 1 base for V and 0 bases for J; bases not matched to a gene: 20. This CDR3 spans 22 amino acids. Germline V CDR1 and CDR2: LGHDT, YNNKEL (reference sequence). CDR3 residues: CASSQGYMFERGAPRSTDTQYF. The DNA of the CDR3 is TGTGCCAGCAGCCAAGGGTATATGTTCGAGCGGGGGGCGCCTCGAAGCACAGATACGCAGTATTTT.

V gene TRBV7-9 combines with J gene TRBJ2-1, with D perhaps TRBD2 (5 bases). The CDR3 has 15 amino acids. Germline values: CDR1 SEHNR, CDR2 FQNEAQ (reference sequence). Trimming cost V 2 bases and J 4 bases, with 12 bases left between them. The CDR3 nucleotides are TGTGCCAGCAGCTTATCCGGGATACCGTACAATGAGCAGTTCTTC. Translated, it gives CASSLSGIPYNEQFF.

The rearrangement joins TRBV11-3 to TRBJ2-7; 9 bases map to TRBD1. The V gene end was trimmed by 5 bases and the J gene end by 2 bases; junction bases not matched to a gene: 7. Per germline, CDR1 SGHNT and CDR2 YENEEA. This CDR3 spans 15 amino acids. The CDR3 DNA reads as TGTGCCAGCAGCCCCCGGGACAGGGTAACCTACGAGCAGTACTTC. It yields the protein CASSPRDRVTYEQYF.

This clone was recorded once. The chain recombines TRBV11-2 with TRBJ2-5, with 10 bases fitting TRBD1. The germline gives CDR1 SGHAT, CDR2 FQNNGV. Losses at the gene ends were 5 bases for V and 1 base for J; bases not matched to a gene: 7. The CDR3 sequence is 16 residues long. This chain's CDR3 is CASSPRTGGSQETQYF. The CDR3 nucleotides are TGTGCCAGCAGCCCCCGGACAGGGGGGTCCCAAGAGACCCAGTACTTC.

This chain joins TRBV6-5 and TRBJ1-2; the D is unclear. In germline, CDR1 is MNHEY, CDR2 SVGAGI. Trimming removed 5 bases at V and 7 bases at J, with 11 bases between. The CDR3 extends over 12 amino acids. CDR3 amino acids: CASSPRGGGYTF. Written as DNA, the CDR3 is TGTGCCAGCAGTCCACGGGGAGGTGGCTACACCTTC.

This chain joins TRBV9 and TRBJ1-3; 8 nucleotides align to TRBD1. Germline assignment: CDR1 SGDLS and CDR2 YYNGEE. This CDR3 comprises 13 residues. V was clipped by 0 bases and J by 16 bases; unmatched bases: 9. CDR3 loop: CASSVVAGGEAYF. CDR3 in DNA: TGTGCCAGCAGCGTAGTTGCAGGGGGCGAGGCGTATTTT.